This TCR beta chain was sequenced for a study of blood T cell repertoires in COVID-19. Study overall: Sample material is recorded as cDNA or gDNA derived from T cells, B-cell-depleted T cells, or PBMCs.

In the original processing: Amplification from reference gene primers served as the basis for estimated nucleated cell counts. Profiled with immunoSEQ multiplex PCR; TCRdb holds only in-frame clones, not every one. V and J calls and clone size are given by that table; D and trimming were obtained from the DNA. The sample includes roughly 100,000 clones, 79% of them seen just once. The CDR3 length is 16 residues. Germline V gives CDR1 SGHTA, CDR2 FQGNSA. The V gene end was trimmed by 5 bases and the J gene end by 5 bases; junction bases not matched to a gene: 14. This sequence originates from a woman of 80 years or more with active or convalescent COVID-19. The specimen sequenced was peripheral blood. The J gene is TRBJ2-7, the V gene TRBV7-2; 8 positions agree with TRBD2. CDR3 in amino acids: CASSRQLAVLPHEQYF. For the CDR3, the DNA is TGTGCCAGCAGCCGCCAACTAGCGGTCCTCCCCCACGAGCAGTACTTC.